This T cell receptor (beta chain) is drawn from a study of T-cell reconstitution after alpha-beta-depleted transplantation in children. Preparation of the TCRbeta library used unique molecular identifiers. One entry per CDR3 protein, called by TCRdb with MiXCR from the PCR reads. The repertoire holds almost 600,000 distinct CDR3 sequences, roughly 30% seen once, with 35% to 40% in the top ten. V dropped 2 bases and J dropped 4 bases, with 15 bases sitting between them. CDR3 size: 15 residues. CDR1 is SGHDT and CDR2 is YYEEEE in the germline V gene. Regarding the study as a whole: The main origin of T-cell counts and diversity one year after transplant was newly produced T cells. Some patients' high day-60 TCRbeta diversity was traced to surviving recipient T cells and thymic progenitors. The study reportedly traced alpha-beta T cells about two months after transplant to several hundred expanded graft clones.

This clonotype was counted a few times. No antigen is known for it. The receptor's source is a boy less than two years old with Wiskott-Aldrich syndrome, due to receive a stem cell transplant. The chain recombines TRBV5-6 with TRBJ2-5; TRBD1 might be the D (5 bases). This specimen consisted of PBMCs, obtained before TCRalphabeta/CD19-depleted stem cell transplant. The CDR3 nucleotides read TGTGCCAGCAGCTTTCTTTTAGGGGCCCGAGAGACCCAGTACTTC. Translating gives CASSFLLGARETQYF.